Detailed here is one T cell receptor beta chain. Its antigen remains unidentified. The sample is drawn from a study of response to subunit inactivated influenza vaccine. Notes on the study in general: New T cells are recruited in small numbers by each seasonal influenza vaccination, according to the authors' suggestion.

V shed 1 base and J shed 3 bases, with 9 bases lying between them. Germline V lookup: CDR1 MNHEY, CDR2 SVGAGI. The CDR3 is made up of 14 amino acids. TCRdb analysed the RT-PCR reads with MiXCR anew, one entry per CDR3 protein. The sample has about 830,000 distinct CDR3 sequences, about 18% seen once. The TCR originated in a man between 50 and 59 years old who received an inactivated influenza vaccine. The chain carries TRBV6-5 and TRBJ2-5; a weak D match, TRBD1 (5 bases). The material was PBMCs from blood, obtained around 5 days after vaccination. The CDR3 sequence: CASSYWQGEETQYF. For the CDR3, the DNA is TGTGCCAGCAGTTACTGGCAGGGTGAAGAGACCCAGTACTTC.